A selection of T cell receptor beta chains follows, all from one sample in a study of blood T cell repertoires in COVID-19. Profiling relied on immunoSEQ multiplex PCR, and the TCRdb table lists in-frame clones only, not all of them. The sample includes about 110,000 clones, roughly 84% seen only once; the top ten take roughly 0.83%. Material for sequencing was peripheral blood. The receptors were gathered from a woman between 65 and 79 years old with acute or convalescent COVID-19. Each CDR3 is given with its conserved first and last residue. Fields, in order: clone size, D gene, V gene, J gene, CDR3 protein, CDR3 DNA. A D gene is named only where the DNA matches it firmly. Part of the rows lack a size; the others show once, few, many or a class for expanded clones.

clone_size: NA; d_call: TRBD1; v_call: TRBV7-9; j_call: TRBJ2-1; cdr3_aa: CASSPDRANEQFF; cdr3_nt: TGTGCCAGCAGCCCCGACAGGGCGAATGAGCAGTTCTTC
clone_size: NA; d_call: TRBD1; v_call: TRBV25-1; j_call: TRBJ2-2; cdr3_aa: CASSVGQLTGELFF; cdr3_nt: TGTGCCAGCAGTGTGGGACAGCTCACCGGGGAGCTGTTTTTT
clone_size: NA; d_call: NA; v_call: TRBV3-1/TRBV3-2; j_call: TRBJ1-1; cdr3_aa: CASSPPTWNTEAFF; cdr3_nt: TGTGCCAGCAGCCCCCCTACCTGGAACACTGAAGCTTTCTTT
clone_size: NA; d_call: TRBD1; v_call: TRBV4-2; j_call: TRBJ1-1; cdr3_aa: CASSQARQGINGEAFF; cdr3_nt: TGTGCCAGCAGCCAAGCCCGACAGGGGATTAACGGTGAAGCTTTCTTT
clone_size: NA; d_call: NA; v_call: TRBV30; j_call: TRBJ1-6; cdr3_aa: CAWSVNGQGRSPLHF; cdr3_nt: TGTGCCTGGAGTGTAAATGGGCAGGGTCGATCACCCCTCCACTTT
clone_size: NA; d_call: NA; v_call: TRBV11-2; j_call: TRBJ1-1; cdr3_aa: CASSASAERNTEAFF; cdr3_nt: TGTGCCAGCAGCGCCTCGGCGGAAAGGAACACTGAAGCTTTCTTT
clone_size: NA; d_call: NA; v_call: TRBV28; j_call: TRBJ2-1; cdr3_aa: CASSLRGSYNEQFF; cdr3_nt: TGTGCCAGCAGTTTACGGGGCTCCTACAATGAGCAGTTCTTC
clone_size: few; d_call: TRBD1; v_call: TRBV18; j_call: TRBJ1-3; cdr3_aa: CASSLDRATGNTIYF; cdr3_nt: TGTGCCAGCTCCCTAGACAGGGCGACTGGAAACACCATATATTTT
clone_size: NA; d_call: NA; v_call: TRBV10-2; j_call: TRBJ2-7; cdr3_aa: CASSLGDSTNYEQYF; cdr3_nt: TGCGCCAGCAGCTTAGGTGACAGCACAAATTACGAGCAGTACTTC
clone_size: few; d_call: TRBD2; v_call: TRBV28; j_call: TRBJ2-3; cdr3_aa: CATDGTSGREPDTQYF; cdr3_nt: TGTGCCACCGACGGGACTAGCGGGAGGGAACCAGATACGCAGTATTTT
clone_size: few; d_call: TRBD1; v_call: TRBV19; j_call: TRBJ1-2; cdr3_aa: CASEDRGRAEYGYTF; cdr3_nt: TGTGCCAGCGAGGACAGGGGGCGAGCGGAGTATGGCTACACCTTC
clone_size: NA; d_call: NA; v_call: TRBV18; j_call: TRBJ2-7; cdr3_aa: CASSPPSSSLTPEQYF; cdr3_nt: TGTGCCAGCTCACCACCGTCCTCTAGCCTCACCCCCGAGCAGTACTTC
clone_size: NA; d_call: NA; v_call: TRBV30; j_call: TRBJ1-6; cdr3_aa: CAWGVNDRSPLHF; cdr3_nt: TGTGCCTGGGGGGTGAACGACAGGTCACCCCTCCACTTT
clone_size: NA; d_call: NA; v_call: TRBV5-1; j_call: TRBJ2-5; cdr3_aa: CASSLDREETQYF; cdr3_nt: TGCGCCAGCAGCTTGGACAGGGAAGAGACCCAGTACTTC
clone_size: NA; d_call: NA; v_call: TRBV3-1/TRBV3-2; j_call: TRBJ2-4; cdr3_aa: CASSRGIASSIQYF; cdr3_nt: TGTGCCAGCAGCCGAGGGATTGCTTCCTCGATTCAGTACTTC
clone_size: NA; d_call: NA; v_call: TRBV5-1; j_call: TRBJ1-2; cdr3_aa: CASSYDSLYGYTF; cdr3_nt: TGCGCCAGCAGCTACGACAGCCTCTATGGCTACACCTTC
clone_size: few; d_call: NA; v_call: TRBV6-5; j_call: TRBJ2-2; cdr3_aa: CASSYPAGELFF; cdr3_nt: TGTGCCAGCAGTTACCCAGCCGGGGAGCTGTTTTTT
clone_size: NA; d_call: TRBD1; v_call: TRBV18; j_call: TRBJ1-1; cdr3_aa: CASSPSTGATEAFF; cdr3_nt: TGTGCCAGCTCACCGTCGACAGGGGCCACTGAAGCTTTCTTT
clone_size: NA; d_call: NA; v_call: TRBV2; j_call: TRBJ1-1; cdr3_aa: CASRPRGGAALNTEAFF; cdr3_nt: TGTGCCAGCAGGCCCCGGGGCGGGGCCGCCCTTAACACTGAAGCTTTCTTT
clone_size: NA; d_call: NA; v_call: TRBV24-1; j_call: TRBJ2-5; cdr3_aa: CATSDGGSRETQYF; cdr3_nt: TGTGCCACCAGTGATGGGGGGTCGAGAGAGACCCAGTACTTC
clone_size: NA; d_call: TRBD2; v_call: TRBV15; j_call: TRBJ2-5; cdr3_aa: CATSIGLALEAQYF; cdr3_nt: TGTGCCACCAGCATTGGACTAGCCCTGGAGGCCCAGTACTTC
clone_size: once; d_call: TRBD1; v_call: TRBV19; j_call: TRBJ1-4; cdr3_aa: CASRAGGAPNEKLFF; cdr3_nt: TGTGCCAGTAGAGCAGGGGGCGCGCCTAATGAAAAACTGTTTTTT